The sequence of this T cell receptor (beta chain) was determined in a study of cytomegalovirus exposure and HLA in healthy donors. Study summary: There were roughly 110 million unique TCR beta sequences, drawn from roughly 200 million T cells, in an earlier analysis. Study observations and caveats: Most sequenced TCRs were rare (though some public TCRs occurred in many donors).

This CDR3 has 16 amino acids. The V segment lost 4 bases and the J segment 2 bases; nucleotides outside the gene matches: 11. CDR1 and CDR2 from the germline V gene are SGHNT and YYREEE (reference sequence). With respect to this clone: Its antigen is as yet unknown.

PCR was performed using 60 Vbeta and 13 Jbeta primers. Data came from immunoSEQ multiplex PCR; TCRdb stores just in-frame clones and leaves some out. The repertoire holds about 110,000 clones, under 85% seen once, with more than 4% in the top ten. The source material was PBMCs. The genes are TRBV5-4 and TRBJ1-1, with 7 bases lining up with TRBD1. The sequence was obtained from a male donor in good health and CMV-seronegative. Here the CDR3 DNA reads TGTGCCAGCAGCCCCCCCACAGGGGTTGGTAACACTGAAGCTTTCTTT. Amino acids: CASSPPTGVGNTEAFF. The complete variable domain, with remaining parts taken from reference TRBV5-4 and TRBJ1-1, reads ETGVTQSPTHLIKTRGQQVTLRCSSQSGHNTVSWYQQALGQGPQFIFQYYREEENGRGNFPPRFSGLQFPNYSSELNVNALELDDSALYLCASSPPTGVGNTEAFFGQGTRLTVV.